This T cell receptor (beta chain) comes out of a study of T cell clones after liver transplantation. Study summary: Samples came from ITN030ST, which attempted immunosuppression withdrawal within 2 years of liver transplantation. As an antigen-independent comparator, third-party-reactive TCRbeta sequences came from pre-transplant mixed lymphocyte reactions. Study findings and constraints: In 5 of 8 subjects, circulating graft-donor-reactive CD4 TCRbeta sequences fell significantly after transplant.

CDR1 and CDR2 (germline): MDHEN, SYDVKM. Deletions cut 4 bases from V and 5 bases from J, with 9 bases between. The CDR3 runs 13 residues. Assay: immunoSEQ multiplex PCR; the TCRdb copy retains only in-frame clones and omits some. Of over 90,000 clones listed, under 90% are singletons. Remarks on this clone: Its antigen is currently unknown.

Thawed unstimulated PBMCs were FACS-sorted by CD3, CD4 and CD8 into two populations. Here the sequenced sample was CD4+ T cells from blood, taken around 48 months after liver transplant. The receptor comes from a human patient who received a liver transplant. Some of the T cells might come from the graft donor. This chain uses TRBV28 with TRBJ1-5; D gene uncertain. The CDR3 DNA reads TGTGCCAGCAGTTCCCTAGATTATCAGCCCCAGCATTTT. Residues: CASSSLDYQPQHF.